The rows below give T cell receptor beta chains drawn from one sample of a study of T-cell memory formation after mild COVID-19. From the 5' RACE reads, TCRdb called clonotypes with MiXCR, one entry per CDR3 protein. The sample contains under 300,000 distinct CDR3 sequences, roughly 17% of which appear only once. The sample consisted of PBMCs or a T cell subset sorted from them (not recorded which). The source of these receptors is a man aged 18 to 29 who had mild COVID-19 (a few samples of this study predate the infection). Cell type and time point are not known. Each CDR3 is given with its conserved first and last residue. The order of the fields is V gene, D gene, clone size, J gene, CDR3 length, CDR3 DNA, CDR3 protein. D genes are given only for firm matches. Only some rows state a clone size, as once, few, many or a class for expanded clones.

TRBV5-1,.,few,TRBJ1-3,13,TGCGCCAGCAGGCTGGGCGACGGAAACACCATATATTTT,CASRLGDGNTIYF
TRBV20-1,TRBD1,.,TRBJ1-1,14,TGCAGTGCTAGGACAGGGTCCATGAACACTGAAGCTTTCTTT,CSARTGSMNTEAFF
TRBV7-2,TRBD2,many,TRBJ2-3,18,TGTGCCAGCAGCTTAGAAGGGACTAGCGGGAGGAACATTAATACGCAGTATTTT,CASSLEGTSGRNINTQYF
TRBV6-5,TRBD2,.,TRBJ2-4,17,TGTGCCAGCTCTATGAGGCGGGGGGTGCTAGCCAAAAACATTCAGTACTTC,CASSMRRGVLAKNIQYF
TRBV4-2,.,few,TRBJ2-5,15,TGTGCCAGCAGCCAAGGGTACGCGGGGAGGGAGACCCAGTACTTC,CASSQGYAGRETQYF
TRBV6-1,TRBD1,few,TRBJ1-1,16,TGTGCCAGCAGAGCAGGGACAGGTTATAGTGTGACTGAAGCTTTCTTT,CASRAGTGYSVTEAFF
TRBV9,.,many,TRBJ2-5,13,TGTGCCAGCAGCGACAGGGTTCAAGAGACCCAGTACTTC,CASSDRVQETQYF
TRBV10-3,TRBD2,.,TRBJ2-2,14,TGTGCCATTGCTAGCGGGGGGCGCACCGGGGAGCTGTTTTTT,CAIASGGRTGELFF
TRBV5-1,.,.,TRBJ1-2,13,TGCGCCAGCAGCTTGCTCCCTGAGTATGGCTACACCTTC,CASSLLPEYGYTF
TRBV5-1,TRBD1,few,TRBJ2-3,15,TGCGCCAGCAGCTTCCTGGACAGGGGAGGGGATACGCAGTATTTT,CASSFLDRGGDTQYF
TRBV3-1,TRBD2,.,TRBJ2-7,15,TGTGCCAGCAGCCCCCCGGCGGGGGGCCCCTACGAGCAGTACTTC,CASSPPAGGPYEQYF
TRBV5-4,TRBD1,.,TRBJ2-1,15,TGTGCCAGCAGCTTGGGGGGGACAGGGGTAAATGAGCAGTTCTTC,CASSLGGTGVNEQFF
TRBV5-4,.,few,TRBJ2-2,15,TGTGCCAGCAGCTTGGATGGGGGGTACCCCGGGGAGCTGTTTTTT,CASSLDGGYPGELFF
TRBV6-6,.,few,TRBJ2-2,18,TGTGCCAGCAGTTACTCGAGCGGGGCAGGGGGCGCAACCGGGGAGCTGTTTTTT,CASSYSSGAGGATGELFF
TRBV12-3/TRBV12-4,.,many,TRBJ1-1,12,TGTGCCAGCAGTCCCTTGGGCACTGAAGCTTTCTTT,CASSPLGTEAFF
TRBV20-1,.,.,TRBJ2-5,12,TGCAGTGCTACCGGAAGGGGGGAGACCCAGTACTTC,CSATGRGETQYF
TRBV5-1,.,few,TRBJ2-7,12,TGCGCCAGCAGAACCGACGGCTACGAGCAGTACTTC,CASRTDGYEQYF
TRBV12-3/TRBV12-4,TRBD1,.,TRBJ2-7,14,TGTGCCAGCAGTTCTAGGACAGGTACATCCGAGCAGTACTTC,CASSSRTGTSEQYF
TRBV20-1,.,.,TRBJ1-2,14,TGCAGTGCGATCCTAAGGGCAGGGGACTATGGCTACACCTTC,CSAILRAGDYGYTF
TRBV29-1,.,.,TRBJ1-5,13,TGCAGCGTTGCCGTGGGGATAGGCCAGCCCCAGCATTTT,CSVAVGIGQPQHF
TRBV15,.,many,TRBJ1-5,12,TGTGCCACCAGCAGAGGGGGACGGCCCCAGCATTTT,CATSRGGRPQHF
TRBV19,.,many,TRBJ2-2,13,TGTGCCAGTAGTGAAAGTAGGGCCGGGGAGCTGTTTTTT,CASSESRAGELFF
TRBV7-2,.,.,TRBJ1-1,13,TGTGCCAGCAGGGGACGACAGCCCACTGAAGCTTTCTTT,CASRGRQPTEAFF
TRBV6-4,.,.,TRBJ1-1,13,TGTGCCAGCAGTGACTTACCCTCCACTGAAGCTTTCTTT,CASSDLPSTEAFF
TRBV9,.,.,TRBJ2-2,11,TGTGCCAGCCAGAACACCGGGGAGCTGTTTTTT,CASQNTGELFF
TRBV20-1,TRBD1,few,TRBJ1-6,13,TGCAGTGCTGTGACAGGGAATAATTCACCCCTCCACTTT,CSAVTGNNSPLHF
TRBV10-3,.,few,TRBJ1-2,14,TGTGCCATCAGGGAATTGGGGCGGGCCTATGGCTACACCTTC,CAIRELGRAYGYTF
TRBV10-3,.,.,TRBJ2-3,15,TGTGCCATCAGTGGTAGCAAGTCTAGCACAGATACGCAGTATTTT,CAISGSKSSTDTQYF
TRBV7-2,TRBD1,.,TRBJ1-1,13,TGTGCCAGCAGGGACAGGGGGCACACTGAAGCTTTCTTT,CASRDRGHTEAFF
TRBV12-3/TRBV12-4,TRBD1,few,TRBJ1-1,15,TGTGCCAGCAGTTTCTCGGACAGGGGGGCTTTGAGACCTTTCTTT,CASSFSDRGALRPFF
TRBV5-1,TRBD2,.,TRBJ2-3,15,TGCGCCAGCAGCTCGGGACTAGTACAAGGGGATACGCAGTATTTT,CASSSGLVQGDTQYF
TRBV5-1,TRBD1,.,TRBJ1-2,16,TGCGCCAGCAGCCTAACCGGGACAGGGGGTCTCCGAGGCTACACCTTC,CASSLTGTGGLRGYTF
TRBV3-1,.,.,TRBJ1-5,15,TGTGCCAGCAGCTTCCAGTGGGGTAGCAATCAGCCCCAGCATTTT,CASSFQWGSNQPQHF
TRBV4-3,.,.,TRBJ2-4,14,TGCGCCAGCAGCCAAGATTGGGGGGCGGACATTCAGTACTTC,CASSQDWGADIQYF
TRBV7-8,.,.,TRBJ2-1,14,TGTGCCAGCAGCTTAGTTCCTGTGGGGAATGAGCAGTTCTTC,CASSLVPVGNEQFF
TRBV21-1,.,.,TRBJ1-1,14,TGTGCCAGCAGCAAACCTCACATGAACACTGAAGCTTTCTTT,CASSKPHMNTEAFF
TRBV28,.,.,TRBJ1-5,11,TGTGCCAGCAGTACAGTCCAGCCCCAGCATTTT,CASSTVQPQHF
TRBV4-1,.,.,TRBJ1-5,16,TGCGCCAGCAGCGGTGGGGACGGGGATAGCAATCAGCCCCAGCATTTT,CASSGGDGDSNQPQHF
TRBV7-2,.,.,TRBJ2-3,14,TGTGCCAGCAGCTTGGGGATCAGCACAGATACGCAGTATTTT,CASSLGISTDTQYF
TRBV7-3,.,.,TRBJ2-3,14,TGTGCCAGCGCACTCGGACTACGCACAGATACGCAGTATTTT,CASALGLRTDTQYF
TRBV12-3/TRBV12-4,TRBD1,.,TRBJ1-2,14,TGTGCCAGCAGTGTCGGGACAGGGGACGGTGGCTACACCTTC,CASSVGTGDGGYTF
TRBV9,TRBD1,.,TRBJ1-3,15,TGTGCCAGCAGCCGTACAGACAGGGAGGGAAACACCATATATTTT,CASSRTDREGNTIYF
TRBV18,.,.,TRBJ1-3,16,TGTGCCAGCTCACAGCAGAGGACCTCGGGGATGGACACCATATATTTT,CASSQQRTSGMDTIYF
TRBV5-1,TRBD1,.,TRBJ2-1,16,TGCGCCAGCAGCTTGGGCCCCACTGACAGGGAAAATGAGCAGTTCTTC,CASSLGPTDRENEQFF
TRBV6-6,.,many,TRBJ2-5,13,TGTGCCAGCAGTAAAAGCCACGAAGGGACCCAGTACTTC,CASSKSHEGTQYF
TRBV12-3/TRBV12-4,.,few,TRBJ1-1,13,TGTGCCACAAAGTGGGGGGAGAACACTGAAGCTTTCTTT,CATKWGENTEAFF
TRBV6-2/TRBV6-3,TRBD1,.,TRBJ1-4,15,TGTGCCAGCAGTTACCCGACAGGGAGAAAAGAAAAACTGTTTTTT,CASSYPTGRKEKLFF
TRBV30,.,few,TRBJ1-4,13,TGTGCCTCCTCTCCAGGGAATAATGAAAAACTGTTTTTT,CASSPGNNEKLFF